The next 2 T cell receptor beta chains were all read from a single sample in a study of CD8 T cell repertoires and HIV-1 epitope variants. Profiled with immunoSEQ multiplex PCR; TCRdb holds only in-frame clones, not every one. The sample records about 6,300 clones, approximately 70% being singletons. No antigen is known for these receptors. Sequencing used cultured CD8+ T cells derived from PBMCs. The receptor source for this set is a male donor with HIV.

This rearrangement joins TRBV11-3 to TRBJ2-1; 7 nucleotides match TRBD2. This CDR3 has 14 residues. Germline lookup yields CDR1 SGHNT and CDR2 YENEEA. The junction had 2 bases not matched to a gene; V was cut back by 1 base and J by 5 bases. CDR3 DNA: TGTGCCAGCAGCTTAGGCCTAGCGGACAATGAGCAGTTCTTC. Its protein is CASSLGLADNEQFF. Full variable domain (rest looked up from reference TRBV11-3 and TRBJ2-1): EAGVVQSPRYKIIEKKQPVAFWCNPISGHNTLYWYLQNLGQGPELLIRYENEEAVDDSQLPKDRFSAERLKGVDSTLKIQPAELGDSAVYLCASSLGLADNEQFFGPGTRLTVL.

V usage is TRBV19 and J usage is TRBJ2-3; D gene ambiguous. The CDR3 spans 13 residues. Trimming left V 5 bases short and J 4 bases short, with 10 bases between. Looked up from germline, CDR1 is LNHDA and CDR2 is SQIVND (reference sequence). Here the CDR3 reads CASSFTAPDTQYF. The CDR3 region has the DNA TGTGCCAGTAGTTTTACAGCCCCAGATACGCAGTATTTT.